The rows below give T cell receptor beta chains drawn from one sample of a study of blood T cell repertoires in COVID-19. The protocol was immunoSEQ multiplex PCR, while the TCRdb copy is restricted to in-frame clones and leaves out a portion. The sample has about 150,000 clones; 76% are singletons. Material: peripheral blood. The receptors here all came from a woman over 75 with acute or convalescent COVID-19. The CDR3 runs from the conserved cysteine through the conserved F or W. Fields, in order: J gene, clone size, D gene, V gene, CDR3 DNA, CDR3 protein. D genes are given only for firm matches. Size tells how often a clone was seen (once, few, many) or the class of an expanded clone, and some rows leave it out.

j_call: TRBJ1-1
clone_size: .
d_call: .
v_call: TRBV5-1
cdr3_nt: TGCGCCAGCAGCTCTACAGTCATGAACACTGAAGCTTTCTTT
cdr3_aa: CASSSTVMNTEAFF

j_call: TRBJ2-7
clone_size: .
d_call: .
v_call: TRBV7-8
cdr3_nt: TGTGCCAGCAGCTTACAGTGGGAGAGCGAGCAGTACTTC
cdr3_aa: CASSLQWESEQYF

j_call: TRBJ2-3
clone_size: .
d_call: TRBD1
v_call: TRBV9
cdr3_nt: TGTGCCAGCAGCGCGGGACAGGGTGGCGATACGCAGTATTTT
cdr3_aa: CASSAGQGGDTQYF

j_call: TRBJ2-1
clone_size: .
d_call: .
v_call: TRBV11-3
cdr3_nt: TGTGCCAGCAGCCCCACGGGACTTAAAGAGAATGAGCAGTTCTTC
cdr3_aa: CASSPTGLKENEQFF

j_call: TRBJ1-3
clone_size: .
d_call: .
v_call: TRBV30
cdr3_nt: TGTGCCTGGAGTTCTCCAGAAAACTCTGGAAACACCATATATTTT
cdr3_aa: CAWSSPENSGNTIYF

j_call: TRBJ1-2
clone_size: few
d_call: .
v_call: TRBV7-2
cdr3_nt: TGTGCCAGCAGCTCTCCCGGCAGGGGCGCCTATGGCTACACCTTC
cdr3_aa: CASSSPGRGAYGYTF

j_call: TRBJ1-1
clone_size: .
d_call: .
v_call: TRBV4-3
cdr3_nt: TGCGCCAGCAGCCAAGCCCATCGGGGCACTGAAGCTTTCTTT
cdr3_aa: CASSQAHRGTEAFF

j_call: TRBJ1-2
clone_size: .
d_call: .
v_call: TRBV9
cdr3_nt: TGTGCCAGCAGCGTCGACACGCGGGGGGCGGATGGCTACACCTTC
cdr3_aa: CASSVDTRGADGYTF

j_call: TRBJ1-1
clone_size: once
d_call: .
v_call: TRBV3-1/TRBV3-2
cdr3_nt: TGTGCCAGCAGCCGGTCTGGGACACTCGCTGAAGCTTTCTTT
cdr3_aa: CASSRSGTLAEAFF

j_call: TRBJ1-1
clone_size: .
d_call: .
v_call: TRBV6-5
cdr3_nt: TGTGCCAGCAGTTCCCGGACAGTTATAATGAACACTGAAGCTTTCTTT
cdr3_aa: CASSSRTVIMNTEAFF

j_call: TRBJ2-5
clone_size: few
d_call: TRBD2
v_call: TRBV5-1
cdr3_nt: TGCGCCAGCTCGTCTAGCGGGAGGACCCAAGAGACCCAGTACTTC
cdr3_aa: CASSSSGRTQETQYF